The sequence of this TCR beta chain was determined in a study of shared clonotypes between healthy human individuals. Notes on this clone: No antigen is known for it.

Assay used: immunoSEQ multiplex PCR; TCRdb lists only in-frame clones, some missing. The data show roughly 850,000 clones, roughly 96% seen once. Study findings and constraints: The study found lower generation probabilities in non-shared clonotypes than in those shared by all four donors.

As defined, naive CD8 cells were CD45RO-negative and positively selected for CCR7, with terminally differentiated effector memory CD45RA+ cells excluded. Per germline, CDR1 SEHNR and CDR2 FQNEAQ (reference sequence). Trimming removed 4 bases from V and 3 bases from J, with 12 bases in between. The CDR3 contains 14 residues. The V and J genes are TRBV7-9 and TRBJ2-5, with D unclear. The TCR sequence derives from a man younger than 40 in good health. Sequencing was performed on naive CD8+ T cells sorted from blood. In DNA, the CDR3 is TGTGCCAGCAGCTCCAACCCTAGGGAAGAGACCCAGTACTTC. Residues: CASSSNPREETQYF.